One and the same sample provided the 21 T cell receptor beta chains below, sequenced in a study of T cells in Graves' hyperthyroidism and ophthalmopathy. The TCR beta CDR3 regions underwent amplification using RNA transcripts as the source. First-round RT-PCR with HTBI primers amplified the TCR CDR3 region. One entry per CDR3 protein, called by TCRdb with MiXCR from the multiplex PCR reads. Of around 400,000 distinct CDR3 sequences listed, about 25% were seen once; the top ten hold around four fifths. Input material: blood. These receptors were collected from a man aged 45 to 65 with Graves' hyperthyroidism.

The gene calls are TRBV29-1 and TRBJ2-5; perhaps TRBD1 as D (5 bases). Germline CDR1 and CDR2: SQVTM and ANQGSEA. With 6 bases removed from V and 5 bases from J, the gap between germline ends came to 13 bases. The CDR3 length is 12 residues. The CDR3 coding sequence is TGCAGCGTGTTAGGGGCAGGCGAGACCCAGTACTTC. Its protein product is CSVLGAGETQYF. Together with reference TRBV29-1 and TRBJ2-5, the CDR3 gives the full variable domain: SAVISQKPSRDICQRGTSLTIQCQVDSQVTMMFWYRQQPGQSLTLIATANQGSEATYESGFVIDKFPISRPNLTFSTLTVSNMSPEDSSIYLCSVLGAGETQYFGPGTRLLVL.

This clonotype occurred many times. This chain joins TRBV11-3 and TRBJ2-1; a possible D gene is TRBD2 (7 bases). Germline V lookup: CDR1 SGHNT, CDR2 YENEEA. The length of the CDR3 is 16 residues. The V gene lost 5 bases and the J gene lost 2 bases, with 16 bases spanning the gap. CDR3 sequence (DNA): TGTGCCAGCAGCCCCCACGGGAGGACAGCCTACAATGAGCAGTTCTTC. Translating gives CASSPHGRTAYNEQFF.

Only a few counts were recorded for this clonotype. This chain joins TRBV20-1 and TRBJ2-3, with 9 positions matching TRBD2. The V gene end was trimmed by 3 bases and the J gene end by 0 bases; junction bases not matched to a gene: 10. From germline, CDR1 is DFQATT and CDR2 SNEGSKA (reference sequence). This CDR3 region has 17 residues. The CDR3 sequence: CSASPAGGESSTDTQYF. In DNA form, the CDR3 reads TGCAGTGCTAGTCCGGCGGGAGGGGAATCTAGCACAGATACGCAGTATTTT.

This chain links TRBV7-8 with TRBJ2-4; D remains ambiguous. Trimming removed 5 bases at V and 6 bases at J, with 17 bases between. The germline V gene encodes CDR1 SGHVS and CDR2 FQNEAQ. The CDR3 has 15 residues. The CDR3 reads CASSLARSRVNIQYF. The DNA of the CDR3 is TGTGCCAGCAGCCTGGCCCGGAGTCGCGTAAACATTCAGTACTTC.

The J gene is TRBJ1-1, the V gene TRBV12-3 or TRBV12-4; 12 nucleotides align to TRBD1. With V trimmed by 4 bases and J by 5 bases, 8 bases remained unmatched. The CDR3 is made up of 16 amino acids. CDR3 loop: CASSWGTGGGRTEAFF. CDR3 nucleotides: TGTGCCAGCAGTTGGGGGACAGGGGGCGGAAGGACTGAAGCTTTCTTT.

V usage is TRBV6-5 and J usage is TRBJ2-4; either TRBD1 or TRBD2 may supply D (5 bases each). The V and J ends lost 6 bases and 8 bases respectively, with 23 bases between them. CDR1 and CDR2 (germline): MNHEY, SVGAGI. This CDR3 is built from 16 residues. The CDR3 bases are TGTGCCAGCAGCGGCACCCGGGGTGAAACCAGGGACATTCAGTACTTC. Protein sequence: CASSGTRGETRDIQYF.

V usage is TRBV6-1 and J usage is TRBJ2-7; the match to TRBD1 covers 10 bases. Germline lookup yields CDR1 MNHNS and CDR2 SASEGT. With 4 bases clipped from V and 3 bases from J, the junction kept 6 bases outside the gene matches. CDR3 length equals 15 residues. CDR3 in amino acids: CASSAIRDRGYEQYF. DNA of the CDR3: TGTGCCAGCAGTGCAATCCGGGACAGGGGCTACGAGCAGTACTTC.

The rearrangement uses TRBV6-1 and TRBJ2-7; 8 positions agree with TRBD1. V shed 5 bases and J 2 bases; nucleotides not matched to a gene: 11. The germline gives CDR1 MNHNS, CDR2 SASEGT. The CDR3 contains 16 residues. The CDR3: CASSLTGEAEPYEQYF. Written as DNA, the CDR3 is TGTGCCAGCAGTTTGACAGGGGAAGCGGAGCCCTACGAGCAGTACTTC.

The chain has TRBV6-1 and TRBJ1-4, with a weak D call TRBD1 (6 bases). The CDR3 has 15 residues. V was pared by 5 bases and J by 7 bases, with 17 bases between. Germline V gene sequence: CDR1 MNHNS, CDR2 SASEGT. In nucleotides, the CDR3 is TGTGCCAGCAGTCCGTCCTGGGGGGCTGGTGAAAAACTGTTTTTT. It encodes CASSPSWGAGEKLFF.

This clonotype occurred many times. The chain links TRBV7-9 to TRBJ2-3; D not certain. Trimming stripped 1 base from V and 2 bases from J, with 10 bases between. The CDR3 extends over 15 amino acids. CDR1 is SEHNR and CDR2 is FQNEAQ in the germline V gene (reference sequence). The CDR3 protein is CASSLGDLTTDTQYF. In nucleotides, the CDR3 is TGTGCCAGCAGCTTAGGCGACTTAACCACAGATACGCAGTATTTT. Combining the CDR3 with reference TRBV7-9 and TRBJ2-3 gives the whole variable domain DTGVSQNPRHKITKRGQNVTFRCDPISEHNRLYWYRQTLGQGPEFLTYFQNEAQLEKSRLLSDRFSAERPKGSFSTLEIQRTEQGDSAMYLCASSLGDLTTDTQYFGPGTRLTVL.

In its sample, this clonotype was seen many times. V usage is TRBV20-1 and J usage is TRBJ2-7, with 7 bases aligning to TRBD1. Per the germline V gene, CDR1 is DFQATT and CDR2 is SNEGSKA (reference sequence). V shed 4 bases, J shed 7 bases, and the junction held 16 bases outside the gene matches. The length of the CDR3 is 15 residues. The DNA of the CDR3 is TGCAGTGCTAAACATCCGGGACAGCCAGGTGGGGAGCAGTACTTC. Residues: CSAKHPGQPGGEQYF.

This clonotype was detected ten times or more. The rearrangement joins TRBV7-8 to TRBJ2-5, with 9 bases lining up with TRBD2. V shed 5 bases, J shed 3 bases, and the junction held 10 bases outside the gene matches. This CDR3 contains 16 residues. In germline, CDR1 is SGHVS, CDR2 FQNEAQ. The CDR3 is CASSLEAGGVEETQYF. The CDR3 nucleotides read TGTGCCAGCAGCCTAGAGGCGGGAGGGGTCGAAGAGACCCAGTACTTC.

Ten or more counts support this clonotype. This sequence joins TRBV30 and TRBJ2-5; TRBD1 might be the D (5 bases). The germline gives CDR1 GTSNPN, CDR2 SVGIG (reference sequence). V was clipped by 0 bases and J by 5 bases, with 7 bases between them. The CDR3 sequence is 12 residues long. CDR3 sequence reads: CAWSVHRETQYF. The CDR3 DNA reads as TGTGCCTGGAGTGTACACAGGGAGACCCAGTACTTC.

The chain couples TRBV12-5 to TRBJ2-2; 8 bases align to TRBD2. The CDR3 consists of 17 residues. With V trimmed by 2 bases and J by 3 bases, 8 bases remained unmatched. Germline V gene lookup returns CDR1 LGHNT and CDR2 FRNRAP. The CDR3 coding sequence is TGTGCTAGTGGTTTGTCGGCCGGGACTAGGGACACCGGGGAGCTGTTTTTT. Protein sequence: CASGLSAGTRDTGELFF.

This clonotype was picked up a small number of times. The chain joins TRBV18 to TRBJ2-7, with 7 bases identical to TRBD1. The germline V gene encodes CDR1 KGHSH and CDR2 LQKENI. Losses at the gene ends were 3 bases for V and 2 bases for J; bases not matched to a gene: 4. The CDR3 consists of 14 residues. The CDR3 reads CASSPGQRAYEQYF. Here the CDR3 DNA reads TGTGCCAGCTCACCGGGACAGCGAGCCTACGAGCAGTACTTC.

This chain connects TRBV6-1 to TRBJ1-2; D remains unclear. The CDR3 spans 14 residues. V lost 3 bases, J lost 0 bases, and 8 bases lay in between. In germline, CDR1 is MNHNS, CDR2 SASEGT. CDR3 sequence: CASSEGSTNYGYTF. The CDR3 bases are TGTGCCAGCAGTGAGGGTTCTACTAACTATGGCTACACCTTC.

The chain employs TRBV29-1 and TRBJ1-2; D may be TRBD1 (5 bases). Trimming took off 6 bases at V and 8 bases at J, with 22 bases between the two ends. The CDR3 runs to 14 residues. Per germline, CDR1 SQVTM and CDR2 ANQGSEA. CDR3 residues: CSVATVSAGRGYTF. In nucleotides, the CDR3 is TGCAGCGTCGCAACTGTCTCGGCAGGGAGGGGCTACACCTTC. Using reference TRBV29-1 and TRBJ1-2 for the parts outside the CDR3, the full variable domain is SAVISQKPSRDICQRGTSLTIQCQVDSQVTMMFWYRQQPGQSLTLIATANQGSEATYESGFVIDKFPISRPNLTFSTLTVSNMSPEDSSIYLCSVATVSAGRGYTFGSGTRLTVV.

This clonotype was seen at least ten times. The chain employs TRBV11-3 and TRBJ2-1; D unclear. The length of the CDR3 is 17 residues. In germline, CDR1 is SGHNT, CDR2 YENEEA. V was shortened by 6 bases and J by 0 bases, with 18 bases between the two germline ends. CDR3 coding DNA: TGTGCCAGCAGTAGCTTGGATCGATGGGCCTCCTACAATGAGCAGTTCTTC. Protein product: CASSSLDRWASYNEQFF. Full variable domain (remainder filled in from reference TRBV11-3 and TRBJ2-1): EAGVVQSPRYKIIEKKQPVAFWCNPISGHNTLYWYLQNLGQGPELLIRYENEEAVDDSQLPKDRFSAERLKGVDSTLKIQPAELGDSAVYLCASSSLDRWASYNEQFFGPGTRLTVL.

In its sample, this clonotype was seen many times. The gene calls are TRBV2 and TRBJ1-2; the match to TRBD1 covers 9 bases. Trimming took 7 bases from V and 4 from J; bases not matched to a gene: 1. The CDR3 is 12 amino acids. Germline CDR1 and CDR2: SNHLY and FYNNEI. CDR3: CASTGQGYGYTF. The CDR3 DNA reads TGTGCCAGCACGGGACAGGGCTATGGCTACACCTTC.

This clonotype was seen a few times. The rearrangement joins TRBV28 to TRBJ1-3, with D tentatively TRBD1 (6 bases). The germline V gene encodes CDR1 MDHEN and CDR2 SYDVKM. The CDR3 totals 13 residues. V was pared by 5 bases and J by 5 bases, with 10 bases between. DNA for the CDR3: TGTGCCAGCAGTCAGGGGAGGCGAAACACCATATATTTT. Translation gives CASSQGRRNTIYF.

This chain joins TRBV20-1 and TRBJ2-2, with 13 positions matching TRBD2. Germline lookup yields CDR1 DFQATT and CDR2 SNEGSKA (reference sequence). With 1 base clipped from V and 5 bases from J, the junction kept 7 bases outside the gene matches. This CDR3 contains 17 residues. DNA for the CDR3: TGCAGTGCTAGAGGGACTAGCGGGAGTTCGAGGACCGGGGAGCTGTTTTTT. As protein: CSARGTSGSSRTGELFF.